Here is one TCR beta chain with its context. The sample belongs to a study of technical replicates of blood from a few donors. The CDR3 extends over 13 amino acids. Germline V lookup: CDR1 SQVTM, CDR2 ANQGSEA. V gave up 4 bases and J gave up 6 bases, with 14 bases separating them. The data were produced by immunoSEQ multiplex PCR, yet TCRdb's version contains in-frame clones alone and is incomplete. The profile shows over 70,000 clones, around 96% of them singletons. This receptor was identified in a human donor in good health. The rearrangement joins TRBV29-1 to TRBJ2-3; tentatively, D is TRBD2 (6 bases). Material: T cells isolated from PBMCs. This CDR3 is CSVAGEFADTQYF. The DNA of the CDR3 is TGCAGCGTTGCGGGGGAGTTCGCGGATACGCAGTATTTT.